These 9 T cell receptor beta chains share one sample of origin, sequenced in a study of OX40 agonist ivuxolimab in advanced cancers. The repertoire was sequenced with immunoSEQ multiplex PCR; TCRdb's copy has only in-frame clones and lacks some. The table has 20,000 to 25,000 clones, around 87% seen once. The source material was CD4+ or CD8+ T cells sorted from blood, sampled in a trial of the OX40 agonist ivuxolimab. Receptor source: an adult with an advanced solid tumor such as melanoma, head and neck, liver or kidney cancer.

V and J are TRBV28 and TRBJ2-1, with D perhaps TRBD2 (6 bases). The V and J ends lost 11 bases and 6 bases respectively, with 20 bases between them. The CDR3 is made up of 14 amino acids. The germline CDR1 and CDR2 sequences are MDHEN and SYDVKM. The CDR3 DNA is TGTGCCTCCGGGGGTCGGGGCACCGTCAATGAGCAGTTCTTC. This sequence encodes CASGGRGTVNEQFF.

CDR3 DNA sequence: TGTGCCAGCAGTGTAGGCAGGGATGGCTACACCTTC. It is translated as CASSVGRDGYTF. This chain uses TRBV6-1 with TRBJ1-2, with D possibly matching TRBD1 (5 bases). V was pared by 4 bases and J by 6 bases, with 9 bases between. Germline CDR1 and CDR2: MNHNS and SASEGT. The CDR3 extends over 12 amino acids.

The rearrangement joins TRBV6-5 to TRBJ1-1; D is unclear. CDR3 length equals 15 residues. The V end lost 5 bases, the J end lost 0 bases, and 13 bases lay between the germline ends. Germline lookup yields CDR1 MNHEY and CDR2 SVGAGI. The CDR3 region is CASSPPGGLNTEAFF. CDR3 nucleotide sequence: TGTGCCAGCAGTCCGCCGGGTGGTTTGAACACTGAAGCTTTCTTT.

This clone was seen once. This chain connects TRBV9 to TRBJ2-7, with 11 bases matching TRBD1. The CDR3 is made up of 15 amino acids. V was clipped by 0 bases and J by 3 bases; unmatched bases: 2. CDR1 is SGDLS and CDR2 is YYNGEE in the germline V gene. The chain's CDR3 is CASSVEDRGLYEQYF. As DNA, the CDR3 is TGTGCCAGCAGCGTAGAGGACAGGGGGCTCTACGAGCAGTACTTC.

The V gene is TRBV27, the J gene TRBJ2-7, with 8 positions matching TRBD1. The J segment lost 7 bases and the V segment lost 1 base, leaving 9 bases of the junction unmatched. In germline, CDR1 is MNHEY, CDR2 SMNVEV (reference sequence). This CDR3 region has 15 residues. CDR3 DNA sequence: TGTGCCAGCAGTTTATTAGGGCAGGGGGCGAGGGAGCAGTACTTC. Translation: CASSLLGQGAREQYF.

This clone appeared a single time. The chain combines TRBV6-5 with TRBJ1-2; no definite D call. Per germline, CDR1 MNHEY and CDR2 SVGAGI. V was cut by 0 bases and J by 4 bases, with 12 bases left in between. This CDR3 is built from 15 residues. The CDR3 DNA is TGTGCCAGCAGTTACTCGAGGGCAGCCGTCTATGGCTACACCTTC. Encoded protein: CASSYSRAAVYGYTF.

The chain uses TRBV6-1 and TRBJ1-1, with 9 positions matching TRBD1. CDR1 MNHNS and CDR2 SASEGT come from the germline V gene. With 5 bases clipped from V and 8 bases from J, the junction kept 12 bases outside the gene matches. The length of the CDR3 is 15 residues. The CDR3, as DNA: TGTGCCAGCAGTTCCCTTCGGACAGGGGAAACCGAAGCTTTCTTT. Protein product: CASSSLRTGETEAFF.

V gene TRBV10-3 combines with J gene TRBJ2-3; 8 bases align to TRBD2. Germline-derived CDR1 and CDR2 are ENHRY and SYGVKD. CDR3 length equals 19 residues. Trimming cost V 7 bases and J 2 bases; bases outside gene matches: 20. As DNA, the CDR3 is TGTGCCATCATGGCTTTGAGGGGACTAGTGGAGGAACCCACAGATACGCAGTATTTT. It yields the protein CAIMALRGLVEEPTDTQYF.

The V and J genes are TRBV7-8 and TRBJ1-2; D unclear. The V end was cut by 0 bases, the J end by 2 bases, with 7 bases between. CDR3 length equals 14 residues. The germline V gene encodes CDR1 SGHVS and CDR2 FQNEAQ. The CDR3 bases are TGTGCCAGCAGCTTAGCGGTTATCAACTATGGCTACACCTTC. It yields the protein CASSLAVINYGYTF.